The source of this T cell receptor (beta chain) is a study of response to subunit inactivated influenza vaccine. TCRdb itself ran the RT-PCR reads through MiXCR, one entry per CDR3 protein. The data show about 650,000 distinct CDR3 sequences, approximately 15% seen once. The receptor was isolated from a man aged 50 to 60 who received an inactivated influenza vaccine. Sequenced material: PBMCs from blood, taken less than 13 days after vaccination.

In DNA, the CDR3 is TGCAGCGTTGAAGGCGGGACAGGAGCCTACGAGCAGTACTTC. The encoded protein is CSVEGGTGAYEQYF. The rearrangement joins TRBV29-1 to TRBJ2-7; TRBD1 matches at 8 bases. The CDR3 totals 14 residues. Unmatched junction bases numbered 4, after V lost 1 base and J lost 2 bases. In germline, CDR1 is SQVTM, CDR2 ANQGSEA.